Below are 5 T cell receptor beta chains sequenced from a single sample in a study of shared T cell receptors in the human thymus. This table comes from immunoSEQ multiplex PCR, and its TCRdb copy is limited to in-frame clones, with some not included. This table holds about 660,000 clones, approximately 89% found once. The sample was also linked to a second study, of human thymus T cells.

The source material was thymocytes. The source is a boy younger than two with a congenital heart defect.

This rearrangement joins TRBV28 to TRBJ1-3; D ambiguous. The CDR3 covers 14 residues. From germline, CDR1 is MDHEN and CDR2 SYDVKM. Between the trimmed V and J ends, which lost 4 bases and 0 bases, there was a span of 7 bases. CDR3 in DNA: TGTGCCAGCAGTTCAGGATTCTCTGGAAACACCATATATTTT. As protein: CASSSGFSGNTIYF.

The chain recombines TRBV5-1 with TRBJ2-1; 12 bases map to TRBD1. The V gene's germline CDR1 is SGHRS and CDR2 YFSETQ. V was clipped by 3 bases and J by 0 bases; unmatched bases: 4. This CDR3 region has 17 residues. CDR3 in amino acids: CASSWDRGPSSYNEQFF. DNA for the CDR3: TGCGCCAGCAGCTGGGACAGGGGGCCGAGCTCCTACAATGAGCAGTTCTTC.

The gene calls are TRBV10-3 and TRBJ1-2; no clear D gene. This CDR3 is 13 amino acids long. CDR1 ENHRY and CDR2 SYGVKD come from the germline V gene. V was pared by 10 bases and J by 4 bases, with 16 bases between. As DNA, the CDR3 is TGTGCCACGAGACACGAACGTGGCTATGGCTACACCTTC. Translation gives CATRHERGYGYTF.

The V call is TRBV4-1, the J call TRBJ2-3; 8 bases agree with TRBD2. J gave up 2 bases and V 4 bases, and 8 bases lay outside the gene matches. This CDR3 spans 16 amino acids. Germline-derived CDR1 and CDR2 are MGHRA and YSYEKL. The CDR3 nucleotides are TGCGCCAGCAGCCTGTCCGGGACTAGATACACAGATACGCAGTATTTT. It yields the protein CASSLSGTRYTDTQYF.

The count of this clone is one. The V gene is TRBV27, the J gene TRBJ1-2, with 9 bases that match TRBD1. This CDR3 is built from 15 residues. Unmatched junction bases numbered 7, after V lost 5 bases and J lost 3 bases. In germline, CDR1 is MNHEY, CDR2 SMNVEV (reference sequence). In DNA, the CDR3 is TGTGCCAGCAGTACAGGGGGCTCTAGGGACTATGGCTACACCTTC. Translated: CASSTGGSRDYGYTF.